This T cell receptor beta chain was profiled in a study of T cells after yellow fever vaccination. Regarding the study as a whole: The bulk population could contribute abundant contaminating clonotypes to FACS-sorted repertoires.

V was clipped by 5 bases and J by 2 bases, with 17 bases between them. The length of the CDR3 is 16 residues. Germline V CDR1 and CDR2: SGHTA, FQGNSA. Concerning this clonotype: Its antigen remains unknown.

TCRdb re-derived calls from the 5' RACE reads in MiXCR, one entry per CDR3 protein. The sample contains around 600,000 distinct CDR3 sequences, approximately 13% of which appear only once. The TCR was taken from a man younger than 40 who received the YFV17D yellow fever vaccine. The sample was PBMCs, taken on the day of the yellow fever booster vaccination. The chain uses TRBV7-2 and TRBJ2-3; tentatively, D is TRBD2 (6 bases). The CDR3 spells CASSAPPGGATDTQYF. Here the CDR3 DNA reads TGTGCCAGCAGCGCGCCCCCCGGGGGTGCCACAGATACGCAGTATTTT.